Presented here are 20 T cell receptor beta chains from one specimen sequenced in a study of T cell changes during pregnancy in multiple sclerosis. Assay: immunoSEQ multiplex PCR; the TCRdb copy retains only in-frame clones and omits some. The sample records roughly 90,000 clones, approximately 89% being singletons. The material sequenced was peripheral blood, taken in the first trimester of pregnancy. These receptors all stem from a female donor in good health, enrolled as a control in a pregnancy study.

The chain joins TRBV7-3 to TRBJ1-2, with 7 positions matching TRBD1. Trimming cost V 0 bases and J 8 bases; bases outside gene matches: 6. The CDR3 loop spans 14 amino acids. Looked up from germline, CDR1 is SGHTA and CDR2 is FQGTGA. The CDR3 reads CASSLTGTEKGYTF. The CDR3 bases are TGTGCCAGCAGCTTAACAGGGACAGAGAAGGGCTACACCTTC.

The count of this clone is one. The chain employs TRBV28 and TRBJ2-7; possibly TRBD1 for D (6 bases). Germline CDR1 MDHEN, CDR2 SYDVKM. Trimming pared 6 bases from V and 4 bases from J, leaving 16 bases between. The CDR3 is made up of 14 amino acids. CDR3 in DNA: TGTGCCAGCAGGTCCGGGACACCTATATACGAGCAGTACTTC. Amino acids: CASRSGTPIYEQYF.

The chain is built from TRBV6-5 and TRBJ1-1; the D gene is possibly TRBD1 (6 bases). V was trimmed by 6 bases and J by 7 bases, leaving 15 bases between them. Per germline, CDR1 MNHEY and CDR2 SVGAGI. The CDR3 extends over 13 amino acids. This CDR3 is CASSPRTVSEAFF. The DNA for the CDR3 is TGTGCCAGCAGCCCCCGGACAGTCAGTGAAGCTTTCTTT.

The chain is built from TRBV27 and TRBJ1-5; no reliable D call. The CDR3 spans 12 residues. V lost 3 bases to trimming and J lost 4 bases, with 4 bases between them. Germline-derived CDR1 and CDR2 are MNHEY and SMNVEV (reference sequence). DNA of the CDR3: TGTGCCAGCAGTTTCCCGAATCAGCCCCAGCATTTT. Amino acids: CASSFPNQPQHF.

The rearrangement joins TRBV18 to TRBJ2-6; D gene uncertain. Germline V CDR1 and CDR2: KGHSH, LQKENI. The CDR3 is 15 residues long. Trimming shortened V by 2 bases and J by 0 bases, and 5 bases separated the two germline ends. In nucleotides, the CDR3 is TGTGCCAGCTCACCAACGGTCTCTGGGGCCAACGTCCTGACTTTC. Translating gives CASSPTVSGANVLTF. The full variable domain, rest sourced from reference TRBV18 and TRBJ2-6, is NAGVMQNPRHLVRRRGQEARLRCSPMKGHSHVYWYRQLPEEGLKFMVYLQKENIIDESGMPKERFSAEFPKEGPSILRIQQVVRGDSAAYFCASSPTVSGANVLTFGAGSRLTVL.

This chain links TRBV7-2 with TRBJ2-7; the D gene is possibly TRBD1 (6 bases). The CDR3 runs 14 residues. V was cut by 1 base and J by 2 bases, with 9 bases left in between. Germline V gene data show CDR1 as SGHTA and CDR2 as FQGNSA. CDR3 loop: CASSLGGLPYEQYF. CDR3 DNA sequence: TGTGCCAGCAGCTTAGGGGGGCTTCCCTACGAGCAGTACTTC.

This clone has only a few counts. V usage is TRBV9 and J usage is TRBJ2-7; D is possibly TRBD1 (6 bases). The CDR3 is 14 residues long. From germline, CDR1 is SGDLS and CDR2 YYNGEE. Trimming left V 0 bases short and J 0 bases short, with 7 bases between. The CDR3 is CASSVGGPSYEQYF. CDR3 coding DNA: TGTGCCAGCAGCGTAGGGGGGCCCTCCTACGAGCAGTACTTC.

The chain joins TRBV11-2 to TRBJ2-7; TRBD2 agrees at 13 bases. There are 15 residues in the CDR3. Germline CDR1 is SGHAT and CDR2 is FQNNGV. V lost 6 bases, J lost 3 bases, and 5 bases stayed unmatched. This chain's CDR3 is CASSQRTSGGYEQYF. Written as DNA, the CDR3 is TGTGCCAGCAGTCAACGGACTAGCGGGGGCTACGAGCAGTACTTC.

The chain combines TRBV9 with TRBJ1-4, with D possibly being TRBD1 (5 bases). V gave up 5 bases and J gave up 5 bases, with 13 bases separating them. The germline V gene has CDR1 SGDLS and CDR2 YYNGEE. This CDR3 has 14 residues. For the CDR3, the DNA is TGTGCCAGCAGTCCCGGTGGGGCCAATGAAAAACTGTTTTTT. Its translation: CASSPGGANEKLFF.

The J gene is TRBJ1-1, the V gene TRBV5-1; the match to TRBD1 covers 7 bases. The CDR3 runs to 14 residues. In germline, CDR1 is SGHRS, CDR2 YFSETQ. V dropped 4 bases and J dropped 1; count of bases not matched to a gene: 4. The CDR3 sequence is CASSLQGGNTEAFF. The CDR3 DNA reads as TGCGCCAGCAGCCTTCAGGGGGGGAACACTGAAGCTTTCTTT. Full variable domain (outside the CDR3, taken from reference TRBV5-1 and TRBJ1-1): KAGVTQTPRYLIKTRGQQVTLSCSPISGHRSVSWYQQTPGQGLQFLFEYFSETQRNKGNFPGRFSGRQFSNSRSEMNVSTLELGDSALYLCASSLQGGNTEAFFGQGTRLTVV.

The V call is TRBV7-9, the J call TRBJ1-2; no reliable D call. Trimming pared 0 bases from V and 2 bases from J, leaving 4 bases between. The CDR3 contains 13 residues. The germline V gene encodes CDR1 SEHNR and CDR2 FQNEAQ (reference sequence). The CDR3 coding sequence is TGTGCCAGCAGCTTAGCGCTAAACTATGGCTACACCTTC. As protein: CASSLALNYGYTF.

The rearrangement uses TRBV19 and TRBJ1-1, with TRBD1 identical over 7 bases. Trimming at V came to 3 bases and at J to 0 bases, leaving 1 base not matched to a gene. The CDR3 is 14 residues long. CDR1 LNHDA and CDR2 SQIVND come from the germline V gene (reference sequence). The CDR3 loop reads CASSIGTVNTEAFF. CDR3 DNA: TGTGCCAGTAGTATCGGGACAGTGAACACTGAAGCTTTCTTT.

The chain combines TRBV7-6 with TRBJ2-2, with 8 positions matching TRBD1. J gave up 6 bases and V 5 bases, and 8 bases lay outside the gene matches. CDR3 length equals 15 residues. Germline V gene lookup returns CDR1 SGHVS and CDR2 FNYEAQ. DNA for the CDR3: TGTGCCAGCAGCGGAGGGACAGGACTCGCCGGGGAGCTGTTTTTT. Translated: CASSGGTGLAGELFF.

The chain is built from TRBV6-5 and TRBJ1-5; D is uncertain. Trimming took off 4 bases at V and 4 bases at J, with 14 bases between the two ends. This CDR3 region has 15 residues. The V gene's germline CDR1 is MNHEY and CDR2 SVGAGI. CDR3 sequence (DNA): TGTGCCAGCAGTTTCGGACGAGGGAGGAATCAGCCCCAGCATTTT. The encoded protein is CASSFGRGRNQPQHF.

Here the CDR3 DNA reads TGTGCCAGCAGCTTAGCCTCCCCTGGGGGGGGCACTGAAGCTTTCTTT. It yields the protein CASSLASPGGGTEAFF. The chain joins TRBV7-9 to TRBJ1-1, with D tentatively TRBD1 (5 bases). This CDR3 contains 16 residues. CDR1 and CDR2 from the germline V gene are SEHNR and FQNEAQ (reference sequence). The germline V and J ends were trimmed by 0 bases and 4 bases, with 15 bases remaining between them.

The rearrangement joins TRBV28 to TRBJ2-1; TRBD2 aligns across 14 bases. The CDR3 runs 14 residues. CDR1 MDHEN and CDR2 SYDVKM come from the germline V gene. The junction had 10 bases not matched to a gene; V was cut back by 8 bases and J by 13 bases. The CDR3 region is CASGTSGGGFTQFF. In DNA, the CDR3 is TGTGCCAGCGGGACTAGCGGGGGTGGTTTTACACAGTTCTTC.

The genes are TRBV29-1 and TRBJ1-2; possibly TRBD1 for D (6 bases). The CDR3 spans 12 residues. Between the trimmed V and J ends, which lost 6 bases and 7 bases, there was a span of 15 bases. Germline CDR1 reads SQVTM; CDR2 reads ANQGSEA. For the CDR3, the DNA is TGCAGCGTGGCTACAGGGCAGGCTGGCTACACCTTC. Protein sequence: CSVATGQAGYTF.

This chain links TRBV14 with TRBJ2-1; 10 nucleotides line up with TRBD2. Looked up from germline, CDR1 is SGHDN and CDR2 is FVKESK. The CDR3 sequence is 16 residues long. V lost 4 bases to trimming and J lost 4 bases; unmatched junction nucleotides: 7. The CDR3 DNA sequence: TGTGCCAGCAGCCCATTCCCAGCGGGGGGGTACAATGAGCAGTTCTTC. Its translation is CASSPFPAGGYNEQFF.

V usage is TRBV18 and J usage is TRBJ1-5, with 7 bases that match TRBD1. The CDR3 loop spans 13 amino acids. Trimming at V came to 4 bases and at J to 5 bases, leaving 2 bases not matched to a gene. Germline assignment: CDR1 KGHSH and CDR2 LQKENI. The CDR3 protein is CASSRQGYQPQHF. In DNA, the CDR3 is TGTGCCAGCTCACGACAGGGATATCAGCCCCAGCATTTT.

As to this clone: The junction differs from germline at one of its ends, possibly a read error. V and J are TRBV7-7 and TRBJ1-4, with 10 positions matching TRBD1. The CDR3 consists of 16 residues. CDR1 is SSHAT and CDR2 is FNYEAQ in the germline V gene (reference sequence). The chain's CDR3 is CASSLGTGVTNEKLFF. The CDR3 DNA reads TGTGCTAGCAGCTTAGGGACAGGGGTTACTAATGAAAAACTGTTTTTT.